The 19 T cell receptor beta chains presented below share a single source sample, sequenced in a study of cytomegalovirus exposure and HLA in healthy donors. 60 Vbeta and 13 Jbeta primers were used in PCR. TCRdb keeps only in-frame clones here, not all; method: immunoSEQ multiplex PCR. The table lists about 200,000 clones, approximately 80% of them singletons. The sequencing input was PBMCs. Receptors originate from a man aged 45 to 65 in good health and CMV-seronegative.

This clone has just one count. The chain carries TRBV28 and TRBJ2-6, with TRBD1 matching over 7 bases. Germline CDR1 MDHEN, CDR2 SYDVKM. This CDR3 comprises 16 residues. V dropped 8 bases and J dropped 0; count of bases not matched to a gene: 7. In DNA form, the CDR3 reads TGTGCCAGCTCCGGGACAGTCTTCTCTGGGGCCAACGTCCTGACTTTC. Its protein is CASSGTVFSGANVLTF.

The J gene is TRBJ1-2, the V gene TRBV4-2, with D possibly being TRBD1 (5 bases). CDR3 length: 19 residues. The germline gives CDR1 LGHNA, CDR2 YNFKEQ. V was trimmed by 0 bases and J by 8 bases, leaving 28 bases between them. The CDR3 nucleotides are TGTGCCAGCAGCCAAGATTTCCTGGCAGGGAGGGGTACTAGGGACGGCTACACCTTC. Translation: CASSQDFLAGRGTRDGYTF.

This rearrangement joins TRBV7-2 to TRBJ1-2, with D perhaps TRBD1 (6 bases). Per germline, CDR1 SGHTA and CDR2 FQGNSA. Trimming removed 8 bases from V and 10 bases from J, with 17 bases in between. The CDR3 has 12 residues. Here the CDR3 DNA reads TGTGCCAGCCAAATTAGCAGGGGCGCCTACACCTTC. Protein product: CASQISRGAYTF.

The V and J genes are TRBV5-1 and TRBJ2-7; D perhaps matches TRBD1 (6 bases). CDR3 length equals 14 residues. Germline V lookup: CDR1 SGHRS, CDR2 YFSETQ. The V gene lost 4 bases and the J gene lost 5 bases, with 16 bases spanning the gap. CDR3 loop: CASSPSGQWDEQYF. Written as DNA, the CDR3 is TGCGCCAGCAGCCCGTCCGGACAGTGGGACGAGCAGTACTTC.

Notes on this clone: Within the sample, other DNA sequences also encode this same CDR3. The chain uses TRBV28 and TRBJ1-1, with D possibly matching TRBD1 (6 bases). Trimming took off 3 bases at V and 1 base at J, with 18 bases between the two ends. From germline, CDR1 is MDHEN and CDR2 SYDVKM. This CDR3 has 17 amino acids. In DNA form, the CDR3 reads TGTGCCAGCAGTTTGTCGGTGGGGGCAGGGACGAACACTGAAGCTTTCTTT. It specifies CASSLSVGAGTNTEAFF.

V is TRBV5-6 and J is TRBJ2-2, with 11 bases matching TRBD2. The CDR3 contains 15 residues. V shed 0 bases and J 6 bases; nucleotides not matched to a gene: 1. Per germline, CDR1 SGHDT and CDR2 YYEEEE. This chain's CDR3 is CASSLGLAGSGELFF. Written as DNA, the CDR3 is TGTGCCAGCAGCTTGGGACTAGCGGGATCCGGGGAGCTGTTTTTT.

This clone was counted between two and nine times. This sequence joins TRBV27 and TRBJ2-5, with 10 bases aligning to TRBD2. Germline assignment: CDR1 MNHEY and CDR2 SMNVEV (reference sequence). The CDR3 length is 15 residues. V trimming: 4 bases; J trimming: 5 bases; junction bases outside the gene matches: 7. As DNA, the CDR3 is TGTGCCAGCAGTTCTCCGGGACTAGCGCGGGAGACCCAGTACTTC. Its translation: CASSSPGLARETQYF.

J is TRBJ2-7 and V is TRBV5-4; TRBD2 matches at 12 bases. CDR3 length: 14 residues. With 4 bases clipped from V and 4 bases from J, the junction kept 3 bases outside the gene matches. The V gene's germline CDR1 is SGHNT and CDR2 YYREEE (reference sequence). The CDR3 DNA reads TGTGCCAGCAGCCCCGGGACTAGCGGGTACGAGCAGTACTTC. Its protein product is CASSPGTSGYEQYF.

This chain connects TRBV29-1 to TRBJ1-1; 7 nucleotides line up with TRBD1. The J segment lost 3 bases and the V segment lost 7 bases, leaving 8 bases of the junction unmatched. This CDR3 is 13 amino acids long. Germline-derived CDR1 and CDR2 are SQVTM and ANQGSEA. CDR3 in DNA: TGCAGCGGAAGGGGGCGTCGGGACACTGAAGCTTTCTTT. Protein product: CSGRGRRDTEAFF.

The CDR3 protein is CASSQQGASVNEQFF. The CDR3, as DNA: TGTGCCAGCTCCCAACAGGGGGCATCAGTCAATGAGCAGTTCTTC. This chain joins TRBV18 and TRBJ2-1; 9 nucleotides align to TRBD1. Germline V lookup: CDR1 KGHSH, CDR2 LQKENI. V lost 6 bases and J lost 6; bases outside the gene matches: 9. This CDR3 has 15 residues.

The chain links TRBV9 to TRBJ1-1, with D perhaps TRBD1 (6 bases). The CDR3 contains 15 residues. Trimming took 4 bases from V and 3 from J, leaving 16 bases between them. The germline V gene encodes CDR1 SGDLS and CDR2 YYNGEE. The CDR3 region is CASSPTGKGDTEAFF. DNA for the CDR3: TGTGCCAGCAGCCCTACAGGGAAGGGGGACACTGAAGCTTTCTTT.

This clone was detected once. The V and J genes are TRBV5-1 and TRBJ2-4; TRBD1 aligns across 7 bases. The trim removed 2 bases at V and 7 bases at J, leaving 6 bases unmatched. The CDR3 is made up of 14 amino acids. Germline lookup yields CDR1 SGHRS and CDR2 YFSETQ. CDR3 bases: TGCGCCAGCAGCTTTAATACAGGGGAGAACATTCAGTACTTC. It yields the protein CASSFNTGENIQYF.

The J gene is TRBJ1-1, the V gene TRBV7-6; 11 bases match TRBD1. The J segment lost 11 bases and the V segment lost 6 bases, leaving 5 bases of the junction unmatched. The CDR3 covers 12 residues. The germline V gene has CDR1 SGHVS and CDR2 FNYEAQ. CDR3 protein: CASSKGQGGAFF. DNA of the CDR3: TGTGCCAGCAGTAAGGGACAGGGGGGGGCTTTCTTT.

The chain employs TRBV19 and TRBJ2-1, with 12 bases fitting TRBD2. The J segment lost 8 bases and the V segment lost 3 bases, leaving 5 bases of the junction unmatched. This CDR3 region has 15 residues. Looked up from germline, CDR1 is LNHDA and CDR2 is SQIVND (reference sequence). This chain's CDR3 is CASSIGTSGYDEQFF. The CDR3 nucleotides read TGTGCCAGTAGTATTGGGACTAGCGGGTACGATGAGCAGTTCTTC.

This chain joins TRBV18 and TRBJ2-7, with 9 bases identical to TRBD1. Losses at the gene ends were 5 bases for V and 3 bases for J; bases not matched to a gene: 5. This CDR3 spans 14 amino acids. Germline V gives CDR1 KGHSH, CDR2 LQKENI. The CDR3 loop is CASSGTGNFYEQYF. The CDR3 nucleotides read TGTGCCAGCTCAGGGACAGGGAATTTCTACGAGCAGTACTTC.

In DNA form, the CDR3 reads TGTGCCAGCAGCTTGGCAACGGGATCACACACCGGGGAGCTGTTTTTT. This sequence encodes CASSLATGSHTGELFF. The rearrangement links TRBV5-4 to TRBJ2-2; tentative D call: TRBD2 (5 bases). The CDR3 length is 16 residues. The V gene's germline CDR1 is SGHNT and CDR2 YYREEE (reference sequence). The V and J ends lost 0 bases and 3 bases respectively, with 12 bases between them.

This chain uses TRBV27 with TRBJ2-2; D perhaps matches TRBD2 (6 bases). Looked up from germline, CDR1 is MNHEY and CDR2 is SMNVEV (reference sequence). The V end lost 2 bases, the J end lost 4 bases, and 20 bases lay between the germline ends. The CDR3 contains 18 residues. The CDR3 DNA follows: TGTGCCAGCAGTTTAATATCGGAGCGGGCCATTTTCACCGGGGAGCTGTTTTTT. It yields the protein CASSLISERAIFTGELFF.

The V and J genes are TRBV21-1 and TRBJ1-1; TRBD1 is the table's D call and was not checked against the DNA. TRBV21-1 is flagged as a pseudogene. The CDR3 length is 18 residues. CDR3 in amino acids: CASSNRPGTAREDTEAFF. CDR3 nucleotides: TGTGCCAGCAGTAACCGGCCCGGGACAGCCCGTGAGGACACTGAAGCTTTCTTT.

The chain employs TRBV2 and TRBJ2-1; 7 bases map to TRBD2. Germline CDR1 is SNHLY and CDR2 is FYNNEI. Trimming removed 7 bases from V and 9 bases from J; junction bases left unmatched: 9. CDR3 length: 13 residues. The CDR3 DNA reads as TGTGCCAGCATCCTAGACGGGGGGAGTGAGCAGTTCTTC. It specifies CASILDGGSEQFF.